The clone carrying this T cell receptor beta chain has at least ten counts. These data belong to a study of T-cell reconstitution after alpha-beta-depleted transplantation in children. The CDR3 is made up of 13 amino acids. V was cut by 2 bases and J by 2 bases, with 8 bases left in between. Germline V CDR1 and CDR2: SGHRS, YFSETQ. Library preparation (for TCRbeta) was performed with unique molecular identifiers. In TCRdb, the PCR reads were re-called with MiXCR into one record per CDR3 protein. The data show roughly 200,000 distinct CDR3 sequences, with approximately 6.6% seen just once and over 2.5% held by the top ten.

This TCR came from a human donor who donated a stem cell graft to a child with Wiskott-Aldrich syndrome. The chain is built from TRBV5-1 and TRBJ2-7; D is unresolved. Sequenced here: PBMCs from the stem cell graft donor, sampled from the stem cell graft. CDR3 residues: CASSLGGTYEQYF. The CDR3 DNA follows: TGCGCCAGCAGCTTAGGCGGTACCTACGAGCAGTACTTC.